A selection of T cell receptor beta chains follows, all from one sample in a study of T cell clusters in autoimmune cytopenias. TCRdb processed the multiplex PCR reads again and assigns one entry to each CDR3 protein, with no DNA. The table lists under 13,000 distinct CDR3 sequences. A further study also used this sample, focusing on T cell repertoires in aging, cancer and after chemotherapy.

Input material: peripheral blood. These TCRs come from a human donor in good health. Both conserved end residues are part of each CDR3. The size field is filled for only some rows; it gives once, few, many or a size class.

clone_size: NA; v_call: TRBV7-9; j_call: TRBJ2-1; cdr3_aa: CASSFFSGGGYNEQFF
clone_size: NA; v_call: TRBV6-2/TRBV6-3; j_call: TRBJ1-1; cdr3_aa: CASSYRGPMNTEAFF
clone_size: NA; v_call: TRBV5-1; j_call: TRBJ2-3; cdr3_aa: CASSWTGDGTDTQYF
clone_size: NA; v_call: TRBV6-1; j_call: TRBJ2-3; cdr3_aa: CASSPRGTGLRTDTQYF
clone_size: NA; v_call: TRBV18; j_call: TRBJ1-2; cdr3_aa: CASSPDSPERGYTF
clone_size: medium-sized; v_call: TRBV19; j_call: TRBJ1-5; cdr3_aa: CASSMPNQPQHF
clone_size: NA; v_call: TRBV24-1; j_call: TRBJ2-2; cdr3_aa: CATSNSRTGELFF
clone_size: NA; v_call: TRBV6-2/TRBV6-3; j_call: TRBJ2-7; cdr3_aa: CASRRGSKRAEQYF
clone_size: medium-sized; v_call: TRBV6-5; j_call: TRBJ2-5; cdr3_aa: CASRGPRGETQYF
clone_size: NA; v_call: TRBV7-2; j_call: TRBJ2-2; cdr3_aa: CASSLWGGNTGELFF
clone_size: NA; v_call: TRBV2; j_call: TRBJ2-7; cdr3_aa: CASLRGYEQYF
clone_size: NA; v_call: TRBV12-3/TRBV12-4; j_call: TRBJ2-1; cdr3_aa: CASSFKGHLYNEQFF
clone_size: NA; v_call: TRBV7-9; j_call: TRBJ2-7; cdr3_aa: CASSSMGAPGGFHEQYF
clone_size: medium-sized; v_call: TRBV7-9; j_call: TRBJ2-6; cdr3_aa: CASSQTGANVLTF
clone_size: NA; v_call: TRBV12-3/TRBV12-4; j_call: TRBJ2-1; cdr3_aa: CASGLGGEQFF
clone_size: NA; v_call: TRBV12-3/TRBV12-4; j_call: TRBJ2-1; cdr3_aa: CASSLGLVAYNEQFF
clone_size: NA; v_call: TRBV5-1; j_call: TRBJ2-1; cdr3_aa: CASSLASRRSYNEQFF
clone_size: medium-sized; v_call: TRBV27; j_call: TRBJ1-2; cdr3_aa: CASSSSWTAYYGYTF
clone_size: medium-sized; v_call: TRBV5-4; j_call: TRBJ1-1; cdr3_aa: CASSTRTGRGTEAFF
clone_size: NA; v_call: TRBV6-2/TRBV6-3; j_call: TRBJ2-3; cdr3_aa: CASSPRGGSADTQYF
clone_size: NA; v_call: TRBV7-9; j_call: TRBJ2-5; cdr3_aa: CASSVAPAQETQYF
clone_size: medium-sized; v_call: TRBV19; j_call: TRBJ1-5; cdr3_aa: CASSPSTGNQPQHF
clone_size: NA; v_call: TRBV2; j_call: TRBJ1-2; cdr3_aa: CASRSGAGDYGYTF
clone_size: medium-sized; v_call: TRBV6-1; j_call: TRBJ2-7; cdr3_aa: CASRRGEGSAYEQYF